The 21 T cell receptor beta chains presented below share a single source sample, sequenced in a study of blood T cells in healthy people across ages. Then a second PCR, running roughly 6 to 11 cycles, was carried out with a sample-barcoded 5' primer and a J-beta primer mix. Each CDR3 protein gets one entry after TCRdb re-called the 5' RACE reads with MiXCR. The sample has over 600,000 distinct CDR3 sequences, just over 55% seen once. Sequenced material: blood. These receptors were collected from a middle-aged man in good health.

The CDR3 reads CASSLWTGRAASETQYF. CDR3 sequence (DNA): TGTGCCAGCAGCCTATGGACAGGGAGGGCCGCCTCGGAGACCCAGTACTTC. The chain combines TRBV28 with TRBJ2-5; the D gene is possibly TRBD1 (8 bases). Trimming stripped 6 bases from V and 5 bases from J, with 25 bases between. From germline, CDR1 is MDHEN and CDR2 SYDVKM. This CDR3 is built from 17 residues.

This chain links TRBV7-9 with TRBJ2-4, with a tentative D call TRBD2 (6 bases). The better agreement between TRBJ2-5 and the DNA end casts doubt on the J call. The CDR3 loop spans 14 amino acids. Germline loops: CDR1 SEHNR, CDR2 FQNEAQ (reference sequence). The CDR3 DNA sequence: TGTGCCAGCCCCCATAGCGGACAACAAGAGACCCAGTACTTC. Protein: CASPHSGQQETQYF.

This clonotype was counted only a few times. The J gene is TRBJ2-1, the V gene TRBV20-1; D might be TRBD1 (6 bases). This CDR3 comprises 15 residues. V was shortened by 2 bases and J by 6 bases, with 17 bases between the two germline ends. CDR1 DFQATT and CDR2 SNEGSKA come from the germline V gene (reference sequence). The CDR3 sequence is CSARFPKGVRNEQFF. The CDR3 bases are TGCAGTGCTAGATTTCCGAAGGGGGTCCGCAATGAGCAGTTCTTC.

The chain carries TRBV4-2 and TRBJ2-1; 10 bases are shared with TRBD2. The junction had 10 bases not matched to a gene; V was cut back by 2 bases and J by 9 bases. The CDR3 sequence is 16 residues long. CDR1 and CDR2 (germline): LGHNA, YNFKEQ. CDR3 nucleotides: TGTGCCAGCAGCCAACCCGAAGCGGGAGGGCCTCGTGAGCAGTTCTTC. Translating it yields CASSQPEAGGPREQFF.

V is TRBV19 and J is TRBJ2-1, with a tentative D call TRBD1 (5 bases). CDR1 is LNHDA and CDR2 is SQIVND in the germline V gene (reference sequence). CDR3 length: 18 amino acids. V was pared by 6 bases and J by 0 bases, with 21 bases between. CDR3 residues: CASRANGNRISSYNEQFF. The DNA of the CDR3 is TGTGCCAGTAGGGCGAATGGGAACAGGATAAGCTCCTACAATGAGCAGTTCTTC.

CDR3 bases: TGTGCCAGCTTCGGGACAGGGTATAGAGATACGCAGTATTTT. It is translated as CASFGTGYRDTQYF. The chain employs TRBV2 and TRBJ2-3; 9 nucleotides agree with TRBD1. V dropped 8 bases and J dropped 5; count of bases not matched to a gene: 8. In germline, CDR1 is SNHLY, CDR2 FYNNEI. The CDR3 contains 14 residues.

The chain joins TRBV28 to TRBJ2-7, with no clear D. CDR3 length: 13 residues. Trimming removed 1 base from V and 6 bases from J, with 10 bases in between. Germline values: CDR1 MDHEN, CDR2 SYDVKM. The CDR3 nucleotides are TGTGCCAGCAGTTTATTAAGGGATGGCGAGCAGTACTTC. Its translation: CASSLLRDGEQYF.

This clonotype appeared a few times. The gene calls are TRBV12-3 or TRBV12-4 and TRBJ2-3; TRBD2 matches at 7 bases. V shed 5 bases and J 1 base; nucleotides not matched to a gene: 3. The CDR3 has 14 residues. The CDR3 reads CASSRLAGTDTQYF. For the CDR3, the DNA is TGTGCCAGCAGTCGACTAGCAGGCACAGATACGCAGTATTTT.

V usage is TRBV24-1 and J usage is TRBJ2-2; D is unresolved. The CDR3 is 16 residues long. V shed 0 bases and J shed 0 bases, with 7 bases lying between them. The germline V gene has CDR1 KGHDR and CDR2 SFDVKD. CDR3 sequence: CATSDLGQANTGELFF. The CDR3 DNA is TGTGCCACCAGTGATTTGGGCCAGGCGAACACCGGGGAGCTGTTTTTT.

The chain joins TRBV28 to TRBJ1-2, with 10 bases matching TRBD1. The CDR3 consists of 16 residues. Germline lookup yields CDR1 MDHEN and CDR2 SYDVKM. With V trimmed by 6 bases and J by 2 bases, 9 bases remained unmatched. As DNA, the CDR3 is TGTGCCAGCAGCACCACCGGGGACAGGGGAAACTATGGCTACACCTTC. This encodes CASSTTGDRGNYGYTF.

V and J are TRBV20-1 and TRBJ2-1; 14 bases are shared with TRBD2. The CDR3 has 16 amino acids. The V and J ends lost 5 bases and 5 bases, in that order; junction bases with no gene match: 8. CDR1 is DFQATT, CDR2 SNEGSKA, per germline (reference sequence). The chain's CDR3 is CSAQTGTSGGHNEQFF. The DNA for the CDR3 is TGCAGTGCTCAAACCGGGACTAGCGGGGGACACAATGAGCAGTTCTTC.

The chain joins TRBV12-3 or TRBV12-4 to TRBJ1-1, with 7 bases aligning to TRBD1. The CDR3 length is 16 residues. The trim removed 4 bases at V and 3 bases at J, leaving 11 bases unmatched. The CDR3 reads CASSYRGWEDHTEAFF. The CDR3 nucleotides read TGTGCCAGCAGTTACAGGGGATGGGAGGATCACACTGAAGCTTTCTTT.

Only one count was recorded for this clonotype. The rearrangement links TRBV20-1 to TRBJ1-5; TRBD1 might be the D (6 bases). The CDR3 loop spans 15 amino acids. CDR1 is DFQATT and CDR2 is SNEGSKA in the germline V gene (reference sequence). With 5 bases removed from V and 4 bases from J, the gap between germline ends came to 18 bases. CDR3: CSAGPEDRPNQPQHF. As DNA, the CDR3 is TGCAGTGCTGGTCCGGAAGACAGGCCGAATCAGCCCCAGCATTTT.

V usage is TRBV11-3 and J usage is TRBJ2-7; 13 nucleotides line up with TRBD2. Gene TRBJ2-5 matches the end of the DNA better, so the J call may be wrong. From germline, CDR1 is SGHNT and CDR2 YENEEA. This CDR3 comprises 15 residues. The CDR3 region has the DNA TGTGCCAGCAGCGGGGGACTAGCGGGAAGAGAGACCCAGTACTTC. Protein: CASSGGLAGRETQYF.

This clonotype occurred a few times. The rearrangement uses TRBV5-1 and TRBJ2-3; 8 nucleotides line up with TRBD1. Per germline, CDR1 SGHRS and CDR2 YFSETQ. The CDR3 has 15 amino acids. Trimming removed 7 bases from V and 0 bases from J; junction bases left unmatched: 7. This CDR3 reads CASGYWTGSTDTQYF. DNA of the CDR3: TGCGCCAGCGGATATTGGACAGGGAGCACAGATACGCAGTATTTT.

The V and J genes are TRBV12-3 or TRBV12-4 and TRBJ1-1; D is perhaps TRBD1 (5 bases). This CDR3 has 14 residues. Trimming left V 10 bases short and J 1 base short, with 16 bases between. CDR3 DNA sequence: TGTGCCACCGGTACGCTCGGGGGGAACACTGAAGCTTTCTTT. This sequence encodes CATGTLGGNTEAFF.

The CDR3 DNA is TGTGCCAGCAGTATCGACAGGGTGGGCGAAGGAGATGAGCAGTTCTTC. It yields the protein CASSIDRVGEGDEQFF. The chain uses TRBV27 and TRBJ2-1, with 7 positions matching TRBD1. Looked up from germline, CDR1 is MNHEY and CDR2 is SMNVEV (reference sequence). There are 16 residues in the CDR3. The trim removed 5 bases at V and 8 bases at J, leaving 15 bases unmatched.

This clonotype has just a few counts. The chain has TRBV6-6 and TRBJ2-7, with TRBD2 matching over 7 bases. The CDR3 is 16 residues long. CDR1 MNHNY and CDR2 SVGAGI come from the germline V gene (reference sequence). The J segment lost 3 bases and the V segment lost 0 bases, leaving 8 bases of the junction unmatched. CDR3 coding DNA: TGTGCCAGCAGTTACTCGTCAAAAGCGGGAAGCTACGAGCAGTACTTC. Amino acids: CASSYSSKAGSYEQYF.

V usage is TRBV2 and J usage is TRBJ1-2, with 10 bases that match TRBD1. Trimming removed 5 bases from V and 6 bases from J; junction bases left unmatched: 6. Germline V gene data show CDR1 as SNHLY and CDR2 as FYNNEI. CDR3 size: 14 residues. The CDR3 bases are TGTGCCAGCAGTTCCGGGACAGGGGTCGATGGCTACACCTTC. Protein sequence: CASSSGTGVDGYTF.

The rearrangement uses TRBV7-9 and TRBJ1-4, with D possibly TRBD1 on 5 matching bases. V was trimmed by 6 bases and J by 0 bases, leaving 14 bases between them. CDR1 and CDR2 (germline): SEHNR, FQNEAQ (reference sequence). The CDR3 is 16 amino acids. The CDR3 region has the DNA TGTGCCAGCAGACGGAGTGGGGGACCAACTAATGAAAAACTGTTTTTT. This sequence encodes CASRRSGGPTNEKLFF.

The V gene is TRBV20-1, the J gene TRBJ2-1; TRBD2 might be the D (6 bases). V was trimmed by 5 bases and J by 6 bases, leaving 17 bases between them. The germline V gene has CDR1 DFQATT and CDR2 SNEGSKA (reference sequence). The CDR3 length is 14 residues. The CDR3 DNA reads TGCAGTGCTCGAAACCCCGTGGGGGGCAATGAGCAGTTCTTC. This codes for CSARNPVGGNEQFF.